A single sample is the source of the 5 T cell receptor beta chains below, sequenced in a study of T cells in Graves' hyperthyroidism and ophthalmopathy. Template material for amplifying TCR beta CDR3 regions consisted of RNA transcripts. RT-PCR in the first round (using the HTBI primer set) targeted the TCR CDR3. TCRdb re-called the multiplex PCR reads with MiXCR, one entry per CDR3 protein. This table holds about 620,000 distinct CDR3 sequences, 15% to 20% found once. Sequencing input: blood. The receptors were gathered from a woman in her 30s with Graves' hyperthyroidism.

This clonotype was picked up a small number of times. V and J are TRBV29-1 and TRBJ2-5; D is possibly TRBD2 (6 bases). This CDR3 is 14 amino acids long. Germline V gene lookup returns CDR1 SQVTM and CDR2 ANQGSEA. V was cut by 0 bases and J by 4 bases, with 12 bases left in between. The CDR3 coding sequence is TGCAGCGTTGAAGACTGGGGGGAAAGAGAGACCCAGTACTTC. It yields the protein CSVEDWGERETQYF.

This clonotype was picked up many times. DNA of the CDR3: TGTGCTAGTGGTTTCTTTGGGGGGCCCGAGCAGTTCTTC. Translating it yields CASGFFGGPEQFF. The chain combines TRBV12-5 with TRBJ2-1; perhaps D is TRBD1 or TRBD2 (6 bases each). The CDR3 extends over 13 amino acids. Germline CDR1 LGHNT, CDR2 FRNRAP. V lost 3 bases to trimming and J lost 10 bases, with 13 bases between them.

Details on this clonotype: Being one base from a much bigger clone, this may be a read error. The CDR3 protein is CASSQVGTSGAYEQCF. CDR3 DNA sequence: TGTGCCAGCAGCCAAGTGGGGACTAGCGGGGCATACGAGCAGTGCTTC. The J gene is TRBJ2-7, the V gene TRBV3-1, with 13 positions matching TRBD2. This CDR3 comprises 16 residues. Germline values: CDR1 LGHDT, CDR2 YNNKEL (reference sequence).

V and J are TRBV20-1 and TRBJ2-4, with 10 bases fitting TRBD1. The germline CDR1 and CDR2 sequences are DFQATT and SNEGSKA (reference sequence). CDR3 length: 19 residues. Trimming at V came to 5 bases and at J to 0 bases, leaving 16 bases not matched to a gene. CDR3: CSAYTSDRGQRIAKNIQYF. DNA of the CDR3: TGCAGTGCTTATACTAGCGACAGGGGGCAACGAATAGCCAAAAACATTCAGTACTTC.

V is TRBV18 and J is TRBJ2-5; D is perhaps TRBD1 (5 bases). The V end was cut by 1 base, the J end by 1 base, with 10 bases between. Germline-derived CDR1 and CDR2 are KGHSH and LQKENI. The length of the CDR3 is 15 residues. The CDR3 region is CASSPRARAQETQYF. The CDR3 DNA follows: TGTGCCAGCTCACCACGGGCCAGGGCCCAAGAGACCCAGTACTTC.